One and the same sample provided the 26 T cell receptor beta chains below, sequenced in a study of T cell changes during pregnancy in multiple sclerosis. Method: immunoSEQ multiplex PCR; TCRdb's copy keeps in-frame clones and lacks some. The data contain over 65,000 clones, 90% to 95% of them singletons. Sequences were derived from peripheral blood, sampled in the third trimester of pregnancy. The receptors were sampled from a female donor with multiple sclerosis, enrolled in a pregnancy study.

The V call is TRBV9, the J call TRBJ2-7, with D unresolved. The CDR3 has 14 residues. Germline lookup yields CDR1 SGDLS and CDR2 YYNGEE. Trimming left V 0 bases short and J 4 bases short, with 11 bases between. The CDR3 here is CASSVDRDVYEQYF. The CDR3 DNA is TGTGCCAGCAGCGTAGACCGAGATGTTTACGAGCAGTACTTC. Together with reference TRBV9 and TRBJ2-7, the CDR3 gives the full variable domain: DSGVTQTPKHLITATGQRVTLRCSPRSGDLSVYWYQQSLDQGLQFLIQYYNGEERAKGNILERFSAQQFPDLHSELNLSSLELGDSALYFCASSVDRDVYEQYFGPGTRLTVT.

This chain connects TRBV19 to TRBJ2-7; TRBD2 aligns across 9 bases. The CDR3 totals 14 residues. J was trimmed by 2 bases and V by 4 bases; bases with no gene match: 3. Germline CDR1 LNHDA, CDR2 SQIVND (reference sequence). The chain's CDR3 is CASSNQRGAYEQYF. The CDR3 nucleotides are TGTGCCAGTAGTAATCAGCGGGGGGCCTACGAGCAGTACTTC.

The CDR3 sequence: CARTRDRNYEQYF. The CDR3 nucleotides read TGTGCCAGGACCCGGGACAGAAACTACGAGCAGTACTTC. This chain links TRBV7-9 with TRBJ2-7, with 7 nucleotides matching TRBD1. This CDR3 is built from 13 residues. V trimming: 9 bases; J trimming: 3 bases; junction bases outside the gene matches: 8. CDR1 and CDR2 from the germline V gene are SEHNR and FQNEAQ (reference sequence).

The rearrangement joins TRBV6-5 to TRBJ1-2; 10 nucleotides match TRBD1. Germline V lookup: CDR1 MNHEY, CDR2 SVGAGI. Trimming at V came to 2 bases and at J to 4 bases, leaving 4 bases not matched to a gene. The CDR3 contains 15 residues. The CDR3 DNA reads TGTGCCAGCAGTTACCGGGACAGGGGAAGCTATGGCTACACCTTC. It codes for CASSYRDRGSYGYTF.

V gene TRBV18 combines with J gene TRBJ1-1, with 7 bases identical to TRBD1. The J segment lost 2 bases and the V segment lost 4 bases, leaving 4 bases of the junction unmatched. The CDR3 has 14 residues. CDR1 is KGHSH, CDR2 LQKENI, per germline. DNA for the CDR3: TGTGCCAGCTCACTCTCAGGGGGAAACACTGAAGCTTTCTTT. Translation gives CASSLSGGNTEAFF. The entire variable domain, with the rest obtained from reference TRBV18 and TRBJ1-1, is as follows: NAGVMQNPRHLVRRRGQEARLRCSPMKGHSHVYWYRQLPEEGLKFMVYLQKENIIDESGMPKERFSAEFPKEGPSILRIQQVVRGDSAAYFCASSLSGGNTEAFFGQGTRLTVV.

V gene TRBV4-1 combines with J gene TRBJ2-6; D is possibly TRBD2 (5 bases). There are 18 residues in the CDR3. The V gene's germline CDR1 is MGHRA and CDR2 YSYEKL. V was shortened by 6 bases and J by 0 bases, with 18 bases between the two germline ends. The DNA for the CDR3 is TGCGCCAGCAGACAGATTGATTTAGGGAGCTCTGGGGCCAACGTCCTGACTTTC. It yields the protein CASRQIDLGSSGANVLTF.

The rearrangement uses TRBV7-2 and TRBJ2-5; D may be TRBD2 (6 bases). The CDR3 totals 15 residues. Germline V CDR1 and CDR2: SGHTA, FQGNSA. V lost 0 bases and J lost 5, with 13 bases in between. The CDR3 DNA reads TGTGCCAGCAGCTTAGCGACGGGGGAGTGGGAGACCCAGTACTTC. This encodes CASSLATGEWETQYF.

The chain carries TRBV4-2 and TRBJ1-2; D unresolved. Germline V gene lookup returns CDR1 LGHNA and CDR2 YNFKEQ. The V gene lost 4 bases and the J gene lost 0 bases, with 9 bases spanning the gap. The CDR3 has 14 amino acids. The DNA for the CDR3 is TGTGCCAGCAGCCCACGGAGTGCTAACTATGGCTACACCTTC. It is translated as CASSPRSANYGYTF.

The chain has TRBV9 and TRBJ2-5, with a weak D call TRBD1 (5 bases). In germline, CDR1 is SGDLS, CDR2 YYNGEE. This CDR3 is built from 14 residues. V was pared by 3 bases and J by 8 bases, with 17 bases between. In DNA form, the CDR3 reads TGTGCCAGCAGCGCTCCAGGGTTTCCAAGAACCCAGTACTTC. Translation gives CASSAPGFPRTQYF.

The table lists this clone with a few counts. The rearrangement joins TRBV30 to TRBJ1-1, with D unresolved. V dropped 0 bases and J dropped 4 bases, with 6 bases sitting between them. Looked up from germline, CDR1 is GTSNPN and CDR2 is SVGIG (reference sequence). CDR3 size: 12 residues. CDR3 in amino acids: CAWSVGSTEAFF. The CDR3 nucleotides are TGTGCCTGGAGTGTAGGGAGCACTGAAGCTTTCTTT. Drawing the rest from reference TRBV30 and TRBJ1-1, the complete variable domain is SQTIHQWPATLVQPVGSPLSLECTVEGTSNPNLYWYRQAAGRGLQLLFYSVGIGQISSEVPQNLSASRPQDRQFILSSKKLLLSDSGFYLCAWSVGSTEAFFGQGTRLTVV.

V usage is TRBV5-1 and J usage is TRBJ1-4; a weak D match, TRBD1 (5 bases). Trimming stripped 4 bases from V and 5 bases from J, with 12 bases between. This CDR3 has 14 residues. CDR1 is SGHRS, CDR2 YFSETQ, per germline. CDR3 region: CASSVQALNEKLFF. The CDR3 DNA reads TGCGCCAGCAGCGTACAGGCTTTAAATGAAAAACTGTTTTTT.

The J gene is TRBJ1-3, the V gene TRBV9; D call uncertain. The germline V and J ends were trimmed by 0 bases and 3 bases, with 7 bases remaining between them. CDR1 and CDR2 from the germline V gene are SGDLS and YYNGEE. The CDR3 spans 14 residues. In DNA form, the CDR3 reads TGTGCCAGCAGCGTAGTAGAGGGTGGAAACACCATATATTTT. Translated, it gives CASSVVEGGNTIYF. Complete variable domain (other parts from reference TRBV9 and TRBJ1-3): DSGVTQTPKHLITATGQRVTLRCSPRSGDLSVYWYQQSLDQGLQFLIQYYNGEERAKGNILERFSAQQFPDLHSELNLSSLELGDSALYFCASSVVEGGNTIYFGEGSWLTVV.

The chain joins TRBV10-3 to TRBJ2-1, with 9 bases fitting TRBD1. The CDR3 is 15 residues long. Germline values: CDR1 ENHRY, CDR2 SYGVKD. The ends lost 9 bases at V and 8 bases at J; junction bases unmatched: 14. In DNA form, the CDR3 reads TGTGCCATGCGGTACCGGGACAGGGAGGTGGATGAGCAGTTCTTC. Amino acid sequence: CAMRYRDREVDEQFF.

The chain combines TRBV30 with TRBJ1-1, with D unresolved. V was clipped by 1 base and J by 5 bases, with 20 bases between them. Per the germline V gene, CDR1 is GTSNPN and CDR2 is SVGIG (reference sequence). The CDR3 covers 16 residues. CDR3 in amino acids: CAWSALKTPTGTEAFF. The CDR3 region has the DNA TGTGCCTGGAGTGCCCTCAAAACTCCTACGGGGACTGAAGCTTTCTTT.

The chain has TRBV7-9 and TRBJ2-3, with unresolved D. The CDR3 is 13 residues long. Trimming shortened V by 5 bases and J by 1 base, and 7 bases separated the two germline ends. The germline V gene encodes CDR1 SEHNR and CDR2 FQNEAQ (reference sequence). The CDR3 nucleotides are TGTGCCAGCAGCCCGAGAGGCACAGATACGCAGTATTTT. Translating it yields CASSPRGTDTQYF.

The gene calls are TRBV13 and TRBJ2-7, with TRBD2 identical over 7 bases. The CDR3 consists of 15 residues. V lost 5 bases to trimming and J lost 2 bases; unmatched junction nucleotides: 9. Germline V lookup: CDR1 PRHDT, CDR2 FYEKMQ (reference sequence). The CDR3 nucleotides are TGTGCCAGCAGCCGTTTAGAGCGGGGACCCTACGAGCAGTACTTC. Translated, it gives CASSRLERGPYEQYF.

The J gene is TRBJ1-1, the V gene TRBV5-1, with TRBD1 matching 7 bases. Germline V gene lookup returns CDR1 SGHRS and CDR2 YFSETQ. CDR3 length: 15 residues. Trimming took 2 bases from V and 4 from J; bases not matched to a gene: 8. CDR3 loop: CASSFRGQVATEAFF. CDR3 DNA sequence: TGCGCCAGCAGCTTTCGAGGACAGGTGGCCACTGAAGCTTTCTTT. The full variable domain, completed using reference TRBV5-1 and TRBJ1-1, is KAGVTQTPRYLIKTRGQQVTLSCSPISGHRSVSWYQQTPGQGLQFLFEYFSETQRNKGNFPGRFSGRQFSNSRSEMNVSTLELGDSALYLCASSFRGQVATEAFFGQGTRLTVV.

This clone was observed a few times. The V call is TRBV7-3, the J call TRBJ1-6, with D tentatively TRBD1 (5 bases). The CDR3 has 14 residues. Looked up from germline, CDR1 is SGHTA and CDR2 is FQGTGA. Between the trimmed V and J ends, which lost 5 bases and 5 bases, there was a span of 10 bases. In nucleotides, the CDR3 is TGTGCCAGCAGCCTCCCAGGGAATAATTCACCCCTCCACTTT. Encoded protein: CASSLPGNNSPLHF.

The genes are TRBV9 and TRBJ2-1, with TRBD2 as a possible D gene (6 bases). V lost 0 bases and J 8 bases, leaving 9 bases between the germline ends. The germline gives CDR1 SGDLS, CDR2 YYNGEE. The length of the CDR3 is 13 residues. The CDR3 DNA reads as TGTGCCAGCAGCGTAGGACTAGGCGATGAGCAGTTCTTC. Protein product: CASSVGLGDEQFF. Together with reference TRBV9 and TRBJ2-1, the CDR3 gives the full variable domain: DSGVTQTPKHLITATGQRVTLRCSPRSGDLSVYWYQQSLDQGLQFLIQYYNGEERAKGNILERFSAQQFPDLHSELNLSSLELGDSALYFCASSVGLGDEQFFGPGTRLTVL.

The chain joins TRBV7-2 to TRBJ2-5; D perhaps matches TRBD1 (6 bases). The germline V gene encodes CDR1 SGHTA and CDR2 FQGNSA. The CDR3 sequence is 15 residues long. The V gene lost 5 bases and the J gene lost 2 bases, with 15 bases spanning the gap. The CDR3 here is CASSPPGQGQETQYF. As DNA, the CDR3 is TGTGCCAGCAGCCCGCCGGGGCAGGGGCAAGAGACCCAGTACTTC.

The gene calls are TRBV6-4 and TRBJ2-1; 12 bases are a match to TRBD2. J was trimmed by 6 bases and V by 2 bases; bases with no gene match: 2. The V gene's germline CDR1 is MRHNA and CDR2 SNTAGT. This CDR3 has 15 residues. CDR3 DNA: TGTGCCAGCAGTGACGCTAGCGGGGGGGCCAATGAGCAGTTCTTC. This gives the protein CASSDASGGANEQFF.

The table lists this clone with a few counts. CDR3 in DNA: TGTGCCAGCAGTCGCTCGACTAGCGGGTTTTATGAGCAGTTCTTC. Its translation is CASSRSTSGFYEQFF. The V gene is TRBV27, the J gene TRBJ2-1; TRBD2 matches 10 bases. The CDR3 loop spans 15 amino acids. The junction had 9 bases not matched to a gene; V was cut back by 5 bases and J by 8 bases. From germline, CDR1 is MNHEY and CDR2 SMNVEV (reference sequence).

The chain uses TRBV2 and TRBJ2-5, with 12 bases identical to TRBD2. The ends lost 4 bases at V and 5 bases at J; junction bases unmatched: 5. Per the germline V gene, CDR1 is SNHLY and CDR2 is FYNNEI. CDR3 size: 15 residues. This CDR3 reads CASSASGGVGETQYF. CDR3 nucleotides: TGTGCCAGCAGTGCTAGCGGGGGGGTAGGGGAGACCCAGTACTTC.

The CDR3 sequence is CASTVSWGTRETQYF. In DNA, the CDR3 is TGTGCCAGTACCGTTAGTTGGGGGACTAGGGAGACCCAGTACTTC. The chain combines TRBV19 with TRBJ2-5; 8 bases are a match to TRBD2. Germline assignment: CDR1 LNHDA and CDR2 SQIVND (reference sequence). The J segment lost 5 bases and the V segment lost 7 bases, leaving 12 bases of the junction unmatched. This CDR3 spans 15 amino acids.

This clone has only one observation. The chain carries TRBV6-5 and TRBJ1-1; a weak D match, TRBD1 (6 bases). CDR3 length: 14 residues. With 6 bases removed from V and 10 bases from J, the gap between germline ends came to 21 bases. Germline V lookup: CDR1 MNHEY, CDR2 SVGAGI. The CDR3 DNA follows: TGTGCCAGCAGGCCCACAGGGAAGGGGTTCGGAGCTTTCTTT. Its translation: CASRPTGKGFGAFF.

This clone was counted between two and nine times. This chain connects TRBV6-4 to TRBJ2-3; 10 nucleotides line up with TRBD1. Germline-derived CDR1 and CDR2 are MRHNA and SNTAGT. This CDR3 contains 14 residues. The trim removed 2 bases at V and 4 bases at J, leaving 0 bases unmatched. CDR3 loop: CASSDGQGADTQYF. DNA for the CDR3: TGTGCCAGCAGTGACGGACAGGGGGCAGATACGCAGTATTTT.